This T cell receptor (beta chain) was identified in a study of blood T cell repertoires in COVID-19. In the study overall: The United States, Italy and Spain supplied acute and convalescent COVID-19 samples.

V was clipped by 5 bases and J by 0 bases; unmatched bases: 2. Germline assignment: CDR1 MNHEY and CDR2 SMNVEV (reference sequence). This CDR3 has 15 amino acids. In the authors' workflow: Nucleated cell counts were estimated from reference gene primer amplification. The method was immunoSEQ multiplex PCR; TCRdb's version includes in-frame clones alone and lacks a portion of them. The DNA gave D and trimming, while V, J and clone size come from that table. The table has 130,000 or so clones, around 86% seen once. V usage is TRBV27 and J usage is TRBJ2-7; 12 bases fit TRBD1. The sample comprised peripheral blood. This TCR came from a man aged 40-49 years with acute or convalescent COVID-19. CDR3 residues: CASSRDRGPSYEQYF. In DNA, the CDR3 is TGTGCCAGCAGTAGGGACAGGGGGCCCTCCTACGAGCAGTACTTC.